This T cell receptor beta chain emerged from a study of T-cell reconstitution after alpha-beta-depleted transplantation in children. Study results and limitations: Where some patients showed high TCRbeta diversity at day 60, it came from recipient T cells and thymic progenitors that had survived. Two months or so post-transplant, alpha-beta T cells reportedly derived from several hundred expanded graft clones.

As regards this clonotype: Its antigen is unknown. Compared with germline, one end of the junction differs, possibly owing to a read error.

The CDR3 length is 16 residues. Germline V gene lookup returns CDR1 SGHTA and CDR2 FQGTGA. A library of TCRbeta sequences, prepared with unique molecular identifiers, was generated. TCRdb itself ran the PCR reads through MiXCR, one entry per CDR3 protein. The table records 90,000 to 100,000 distinct CDR3 sequences, roughly a quarter of them present only once. The V gene is TRBV7-3, the J gene TRBJ2-1; TRBD1 is a possible D gene (5 bases). This sequence originates from a boy between 2 and 15 years old with acute lymphoblastic leukemia, due to receive a stem cell transplant. The material sequenced was PBMCs, taken before TCRalphabeta/CD19-depleted stem cell transplant. CDR3 bases: TGTGCCAGCAGCTTAAAGGGGCGGAGCTCCTACAATGAACAGTTCTTC. Encoded protein: CASSLKGRSSYNEQFF.